Only a few counts were recorded for the clone carrying this T cell receptor (beta chain). Its antigen is as yet unknown. The record originates from a study of cytomegalovirus exposure and HLA in healthy donors. Regarding the study as a whole: Upon later analysis, TCR association rates were observed to vary by HLA locus, being highest for DRB1 and lowest for HLA-C. Relative to equally common others, HLA-associated TCR beta chains showed greater clonal expansion in a later analysis.

In the PCR, 60 Vbeta and 13 Jbeta primers were used. Sequencing used immunoSEQ multiplex PCR; TCRdb keeps in-frame clones, though not all of them. This sample has 120,000 or so clones, with around 85% found just once. Donors had nominal health at sampling but likely had unrecorded immune exposures. The germline gives CDR1 MNHEY, CDR2 SMNVEV (reference sequence). The V gene end was trimmed by 6 bases and the J gene end by 14 bases; junction bases not matched to a gene: 15. The CDR3 is 14 amino acids. The chain carries TRBV27 and TRBJ2-1; 8 bases are a match to TRBD2. The sample consisted of PBMCs. This clonotype was sampled from a man aged 35 to 55 in good health and CMV-seronegative. The DNA of the CDR3 is TGTGCCAGCAGCGCCGGGACTAGGCTTATCGGGGAGTTCTTC. It specifies CASSAGTRLIGEFF.